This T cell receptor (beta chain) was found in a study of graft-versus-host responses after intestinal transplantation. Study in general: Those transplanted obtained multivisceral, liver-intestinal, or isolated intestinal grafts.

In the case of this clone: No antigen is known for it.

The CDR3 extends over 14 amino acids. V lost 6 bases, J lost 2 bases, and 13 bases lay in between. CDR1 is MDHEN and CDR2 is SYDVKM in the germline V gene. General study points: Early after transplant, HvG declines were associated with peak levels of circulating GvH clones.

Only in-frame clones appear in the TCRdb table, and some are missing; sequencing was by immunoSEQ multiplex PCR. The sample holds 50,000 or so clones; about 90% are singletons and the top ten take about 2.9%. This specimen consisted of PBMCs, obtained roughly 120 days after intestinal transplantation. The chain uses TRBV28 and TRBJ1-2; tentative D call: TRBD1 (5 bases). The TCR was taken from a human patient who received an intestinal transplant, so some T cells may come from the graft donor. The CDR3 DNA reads TGTGCCAGCAGCCCGCCCGGGGGGAACTATGGCTACACCTTC. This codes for CASSPPGGNYGYTF.